This TCR beta chain stems from a study of shared clonotypes between healthy human individuals. Repertoires were generated with immunoSEQ multiplex PCR, while TCRdb's copy carries only in-frame clones and drops some. Of approximately 500,000 clones listed, roughly 79% are singletons. Germline CDR1 and CDR2: SNHLY and FYNNEI. This CDR3 is 16 amino acids long. Deletions cut 1 base from V and 2 bases from J, with 11 bases between. The chain uses TRBV2 and TRBJ2-2; D unresolved. This clonotype originated in a woman between 40 and 55 years old in good health. Some clones in this sample may be carry-over from other donors' samples. The sample comprised PBMCs. The CDR3 DNA reads TGTGCCAGCAGTGAAGTTGGCAGCCAAAACACCGGGGAGCTGTTTTTT. This sequence encodes CASSEVGSQNTGELFF.